The 20 T cell receptor beta chains in this list originate from one sample, sequenced in a study of T cell responses to AZD1222 COVID-19 vaccine (dated by TCRdb to the early 2020s). Receptor amplification or capture employed the immunoSEQ multiplex PCR assay. Not all clones reach the TCRdb copy of this immuneACCESS table, which keeps in-frame sequences only. Checked studies attribute under half of the gap to unresolved V genes and leave the rest unexplained. This sample gives approximately 200,000 clones in total; roughly 94% of them show up just once. The ten largest clones capture about 1.5% of the sample. The label giving this sample's time point can be read as: about 28 days (+/-7) after the second vaccine dose. The sample's treatment or condition label, decoded: meningococcal conjugate vaccine given as trial control. The sample here was peripheral blood, taken 28 days after the second dose of the MenACWY control vaccine. These receptors originate from an adult who received the MenACWY meningococcal vaccine as a control.

The V and J genes are TRBV15 and TRBJ1-5; D unresolved. V lost 0 bases to trimming and J lost 5 bases, with 11 bases between them. This CDR3 is built from 15 residues. CDR1 LNHNV and CDR2 YYDKDF come from the germline V gene (reference sequence). CDR3 in DNA: TGTGCCACCAGCAGAGATCGGCAGGTTTATCAGCCCCAGCATTTT. Its translation: CATSRDRQVYQPQHF.

The CDR3 is CATSPGQGWETQYF. In DNA, the CDR3 is TGTGCCACCAGTCCGGGACAGGGGTGGGAGACCCAGTACTTC. The chain recombines TRBV24-1 with TRBJ2-5; the match to TRBD1 covers 10 bases. V dropped 6 bases and J dropped 5; count of bases not matched to a gene: 5. The CDR3 runs to 14 residues. Germline CDR1 is KGHDR and CDR2 is SFDVKD.

DNA for the CDR3: TGTGCCAGCAGTTTATCGGGGTTCTACGAGCAGTACTTC. Amino acid sequence: CASSLSGFYEQYF. V is TRBV27 and J is TRBJ2-7, with D hard to call. CDR1 is MNHEY and CDR2 is SMNVEV in the germline V gene (reference sequence). Trimming cost V 0 bases and J 3 bases, with 6 bases left between them. The CDR3 sequence is 13 residues long.

The J gene is TRBJ2-2, the V gene TRBV9, with D perhaps matching TRBD2 (6 bases). The germline gives CDR1 SGDLS, CDR2 YYNGEE. The CDR3 is 14 residues long. V was cut by 7 bases and J by 2 bases, with 12 bases left in between. CDR3 loop: CASGSGGNTGELFF. The CDR3 DNA follows: TGTGCCAGCGGTTCCGGGGGTAACACCGGGGAGCTGTTTTTT.

This chain links TRBV28 with TRBJ2-3; TRBD2 aligns across 7 bases. This CDR3 contains 15 residues. Germline trimming cut 7 bases from V and 2 bases from J; bases unmatched to any gene: 9. The germline gives CDR1 MDHEN, CDR2 SYDVKM. The CDR3 region has the DNA TGTGCCAGCATCCGGGGGAGCGGGGTCACAGATACGCAGTATTTT. It translates to CASIRGSGVTDTQYF.

This clone has only one observation. The J gene is TRBJ1-1, the V gene TRBV28; D gene ambiguous. Trimming pared 5 bases from V and 0 bases from J, leaving 16 bases between. The CDR3 totals 16 residues. Germline V gene sequence: CDR1 MDHEN, CDR2 SYDVKM. In DNA, the CDR3 is TGTGCCAGCAGTCCCCCACAGCCCCACATGAACACTGAAGCTTTCTTT. Amino acid sequence: CASSPPQPHMNTEAFF.

Details on this clone: One junction end does not reproduce the germline sequence, and a read error may be involved. The chain is built from TRBV7-7 and TRBJ2-3; the match to TRBD2 covers 13 bases. The CDR3 is 16 amino acids. CDR1 is SSHAT and CDR2 is FNYEAQ in the germline V gene (reference sequence). The CDR3 nucleotides are TGTGCTAGCAGCCCCGGACTAGCGGGAGGCACAGATACGCAGTATTTT. As protein: CASSPGLAGGTDTQYF.

CDR3 protein: CASSSTTQGTEAFF. The CDR3 DNA follows: TGTGCCAGCAGCTCTACCACACAAGGCACTGAAGCTTTCTTT. The chain uses TRBV5-4 and TRBJ1-1; D gene unclear. The CDR3 length is 14 residues. Germline V CDR1 and CDR2: SGHNT, YYREEE (reference sequence). The ends were cut back, 3 bases at V and 4 bases at J, with 13 bases in the middle.

The rearrangement uses TRBV7-2 and TRBJ1-3; D is ambiguous. Trimming left V 5 bases short and J 0 bases short, with 17 bases between. The CDR3 totals 17 residues. Germline V gene lookup returns CDR1 SGHTA and CDR2 FQGNSA. The CDR3 spells CASSQTVRVLSGNTIYF. CDR3 sequence (DNA): TGTGCCAGCAGCCAGACGGTGAGGGTCCTCTCTGGAAACACCATATATTTT. The full variable domain, with the rest looked up from reference TRBV7-2 and TRBJ1-3, is GAGVSQSPSNKVTEKGKDVELRCDPISGHTALYWYRQSLGQGLEFLIYFQGNSAPDKSGLPSDRFSAERTGGSVSTLTIQRTQQEDSAVYLCASSQTVRVLSGNTIYFGEGSWLTVV.

This chain uses TRBV4-3 with TRBJ1-3; TRBD1 matches 9 bases. With 2 bases clipped from V and 0 bases from J, the junction kept 8 bases outside the gene matches. The germline CDR1 and CDR2 sequences are LGHNA and YSLEER. This CDR3 has 18 residues. This CDR3 reads CASSQTGQGGFSGNTIYF. The CDR3 DNA is TGCGCCAGCAGCCAAACGGGACAGGGAGGTTTCTCTGGAAACACCATATATTTT.

The J gene is TRBJ2-1, the V gene TRBV4-2; D perhaps matches TRBD2 (5 bases). Germline lookup yields CDR1 LGHNA and CDR2 YNFKEQ. V was shortened by 1 base and J by 6 bases, with 16 bases between the two germline ends. This CDR3 has 16 amino acids. In DNA, the CDR3 is TGTGCCAGCAGCCAAGTAGTTTCAAGCGGCTCCAATGAGCAGTTCTTC. It yields the protein CASSQVVSSGSNEQFF.

The chain couples TRBV19 to TRBJ2-7, with TRBD1 matching over 9 bases. The V gene end was trimmed by 4 bases and the J gene end by 2 bases; junction bases not matched to a gene: 6. The CDR3 spans 15 residues. Germline lookup yields CDR1 LNHDA and CDR2 SQIVND (reference sequence). Here the CDR3 DNA reads TGTGCCAGTAGTAGTCCGAGGACAGGGGCCTACGAGCAGTACTTC. It codes for CASSSPRTGAYEQYF. Full variable domain (remainder filled in from reference TRBV19 and TRBJ2-7): DGGITQSPKYLFRKEGQNVTLSCEQNLNHDAMYWYRQDPGQGLRLIYYSQIVNDFQKGDIAEGYSVSREKKESFPLTVTSAQKNPTAFYLCASSSPRTGAYEQYFGPGTRLTVT.

The V gene is TRBV28, the J gene TRBJ2-5; D unresolved. In germline, CDR1 is MDHEN, CDR2 SYDVKM. Deletions cut 4 bases from V and 1 base from J, with 13 bases between. The CDR3 loop spans 15 amino acids. DNA for the CDR3: TGTGCCAGCAGTTCCACTACCTCGGTCCAAGAGACCCAGTACTTC. Protein sequence: CASSSTTSVQETQYF. The variable domain in full, with the rest retrieved from reference TRBV28 and TRBJ2-5, is DVKVTQSSRYLVKRTGEKVFLECVQDMDHENMFWYRQDPGLGLRLIYFSYDVKMKEKGDIPEGYSVSREKKERFSLILESASTNQTSMYLCASSSTTSVQETQYFGPGTRLLVL.

CDR3 nucleotides: TGTGCCTGGAGTGTAGGTCGGCAGGGCAATCAGCCCCAGCATTTT. This gives the protein CAWSVGRQGNQPQHF. V usage is TRBV30 and J usage is TRBJ1-5; no clear D gene. The CDR3 covers 15 residues. V shed 0 bases and J shed 2 bases, with 11 bases lying between them. The germline V gene has CDR1 GTSNPN and CDR2 SVGIG (reference sequence).

The CDR3 reads CASSFSGAHNEQYF. CDR3 nucleotides: TGTGCCAGCAGTTTCTCAGGGGCGCATAACGAGCAGTACTTC. The chain joins TRBV27 to TRBJ2-7; tentatively, D is TRBD1 (6 bases). CDR1 is MNHEY, CDR2 SMNVEV, per germline (reference sequence). The CDR3 length is 14 residues. Deletions cut 3 bases from V and 5 bases from J, with 14 bases between.

In nucleotides, the CDR3 is TGTGCCAGCAGTGAGAAGAGGGACAGGTTTCCCCTTGAAGCTTTCTTT. It specifies CASSEKRDRFPLEAFF. The V call is TRBV6-1, the J call TRBJ1-1; 8 bases map to TRBD1. With V trimmed by 3 bases and J by 7 bases, 13 bases remained unmatched. In germline, CDR1 is MNHNS, CDR2 SASEGT. The CDR3 sequence is 16 residues long.

The V gene is TRBV2, the J gene TRBJ2-7; 10 bases are shared with TRBD1. V shed 4 bases, J shed 5 bases, and the junction held 5 bases outside the gene matches. There are 14 residues in the CDR3. Per the germline V gene, CDR1 is SNHLY and CDR2 is FYNNEI. CDR3: CASSGGDRGDEQYF. The DNA for the CDR3 is TGTGCCAGCAGTGGCGGGGACAGGGGCGACGAGCAGTACTTC.

The CDR3 DNA follows: TGTGCCAGCAGCTCGGGTGCTAGCGGGGGTCTTACGTACGAGCAGTACTTC. It yields the protein CASSSGASGGLTYEQYF. The genes are TRBV7-2 and TRBJ2-7; 10 bases map to TRBD2. The ends lost 4 bases at V and 4 bases at J; junction bases unmatched: 13. Per germline, CDR1 SGHTA and CDR2 FQGNSA. This CDR3 has 17 amino acids.

V gene TRBV19 combines with J gene TRBJ2-7, with D unclear. The CDR3 runs 15 residues. CDR1 and CDR2 (germline): LNHDA, SQIVND (reference sequence). The V end lost 2 bases, the J end lost 1 base, and 12 bases lay between the germline ends. The CDR3 sequence: CASSINSLRSYEQYF. CDR3 nucleotides: TGTGCCAGTAGTATAAACAGTCTCAGATCCTACGAGCAGTACTTC.

V and J are TRBV10-3 and TRBJ2-7; 9 positions match TRBD1. Germline lookup yields CDR1 ENHRY and CDR2 SYGVKD. The CDR3 is 14 residues long. V gave up 4 bases and J gave up 4 bases; unmatched junction bases: 5. CDR3 region: CAISGGQGIYEQYF. The CDR3 coding sequence is TGTGCCATCAGTGGTGGACAGGGGATTTACGAGCAGTACTTC.